This T cell receptor beta chain comes out of a study of control samples from healthy donors and cancer patients. The data were produced by immunoSEQ multiplex PCR, yet TCRdb's version contains in-frame clones alone and is incomplete. The repertoire has approximately 52,000 clones, 88% of them found once; the top ten carry more than 3.5%. The CDR3 spans 12 residues. The germline V gene encodes CDR1 MNHEY and CDR2 SVGEGT. Trimming pared 5 bases from V and 2 bases from J, leaving 7 bases between. This receptor was identified in a man aged 45 to 65 in good health. The V gene is TRBV6-2 or TRBV6-3, the J gene TRBJ2-7; unclear D gene. Sequenced input: blood. This CDR3 reads CASSITPYEQYF. CDR3 bases: TGTGCCAGCAGTATTACCCCCTACGAGCAGTACTTC.